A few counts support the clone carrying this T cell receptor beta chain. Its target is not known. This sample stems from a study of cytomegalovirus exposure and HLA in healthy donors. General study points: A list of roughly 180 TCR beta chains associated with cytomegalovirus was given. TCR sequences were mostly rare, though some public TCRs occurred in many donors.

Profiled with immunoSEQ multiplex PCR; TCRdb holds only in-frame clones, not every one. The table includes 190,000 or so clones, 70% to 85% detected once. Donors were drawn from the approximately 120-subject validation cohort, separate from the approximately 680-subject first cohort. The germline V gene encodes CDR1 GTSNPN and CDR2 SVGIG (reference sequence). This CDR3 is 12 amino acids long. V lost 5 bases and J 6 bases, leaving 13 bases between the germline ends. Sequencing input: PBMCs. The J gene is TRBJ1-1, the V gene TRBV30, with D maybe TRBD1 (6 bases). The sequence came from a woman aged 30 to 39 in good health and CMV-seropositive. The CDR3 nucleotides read TGTGCCTGGGGCTTTTCAGGGGCTGAAGCTTTCTTT. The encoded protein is CAWGFSGAEAFF.